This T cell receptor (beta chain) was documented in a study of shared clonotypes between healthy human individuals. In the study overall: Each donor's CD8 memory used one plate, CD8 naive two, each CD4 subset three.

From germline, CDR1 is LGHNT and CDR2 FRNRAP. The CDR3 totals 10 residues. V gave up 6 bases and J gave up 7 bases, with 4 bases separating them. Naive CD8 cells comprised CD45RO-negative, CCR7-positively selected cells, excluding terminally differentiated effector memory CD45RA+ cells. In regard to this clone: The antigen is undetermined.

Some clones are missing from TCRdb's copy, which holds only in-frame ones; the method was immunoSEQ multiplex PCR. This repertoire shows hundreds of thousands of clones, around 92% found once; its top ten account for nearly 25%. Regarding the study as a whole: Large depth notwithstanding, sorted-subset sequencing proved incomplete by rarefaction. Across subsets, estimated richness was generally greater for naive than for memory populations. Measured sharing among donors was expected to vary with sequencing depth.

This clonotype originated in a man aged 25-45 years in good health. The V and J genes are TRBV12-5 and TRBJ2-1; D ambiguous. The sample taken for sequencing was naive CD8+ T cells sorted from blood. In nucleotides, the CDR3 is TGTGCTAGTGGGGGGAATGAGCAGTTCTTC. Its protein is CASGGNEQFF.